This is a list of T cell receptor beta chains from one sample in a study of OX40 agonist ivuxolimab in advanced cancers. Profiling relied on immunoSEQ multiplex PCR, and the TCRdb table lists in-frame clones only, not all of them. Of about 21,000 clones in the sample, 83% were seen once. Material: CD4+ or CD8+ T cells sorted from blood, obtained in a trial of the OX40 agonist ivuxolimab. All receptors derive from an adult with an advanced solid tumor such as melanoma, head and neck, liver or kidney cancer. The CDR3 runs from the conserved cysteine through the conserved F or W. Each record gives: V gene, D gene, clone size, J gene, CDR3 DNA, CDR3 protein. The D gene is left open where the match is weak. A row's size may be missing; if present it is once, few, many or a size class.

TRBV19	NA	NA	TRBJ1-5	TGTGCCAGTAGTGGGGGAGCATATAGCAATCAGCCCCAGCATTTT	CASSGGAYSNQPQHF
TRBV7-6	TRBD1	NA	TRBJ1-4	TGTGCCAGCAGCTCTAAGGGACAGACTTCAACTAATGAAAAACTGTTTTTT	CASSSKGQTSTNEKLFF
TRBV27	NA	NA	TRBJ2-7	TGTGCCAGCAGTTTGGACAGTCCTACGGAGCAGTACTTC	CASSLDSPTEQYF
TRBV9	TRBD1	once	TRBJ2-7	TGTGCCAGCAGCGTAGTTCCAGGGGGCTACGAGCAGTACTTC	CASSVVPGGYEQYF
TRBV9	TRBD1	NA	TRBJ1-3	TGTGCCAGCAGCACGGAGACAGGGGCTGGAAACACCATATATTTT	CASSTETGAGNTIYF
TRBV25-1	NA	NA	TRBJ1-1	TGTGCCAGCTCTAGGACGGCGGTGAACACTGAAGCTTTCTTT	CASSRTAVNTEAFF
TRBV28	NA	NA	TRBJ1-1	TGTGCCAGCAGCGACAGTCCGAACACTGAAGCTTTCTTT	CASSDSPNTEAFF
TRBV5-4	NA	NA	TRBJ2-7	TGTGCCAGCAGCTTGGGGAAGGGACGATCCTACGAGCAGTACTTC	CASSLGKGRSYEQYF
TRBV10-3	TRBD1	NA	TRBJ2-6	TGTGCCTCAGCGCCGAGCCGGGACAGGGTTCCTGGGGCCAACGTCCTGACTTTC	CASAPSRDRVPGANVLTF
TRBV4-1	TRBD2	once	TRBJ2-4	TGCGCCAGCAGCCAATATCAAGCGGGAGGGCGCAATCTAGCCAAAAACATTCAGTACTTC	CASSQYQAGGRNLAKNIQYF
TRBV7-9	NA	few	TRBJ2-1	TGTGCCAGCAGCCCTGAGGGGCCTTGGGATGAGCAGTTCTTC	CASSPEGPWDEQFF
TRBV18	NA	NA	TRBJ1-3	TGTGCCAGCTCACCGGGAGGGGGCTCTGGAAACACCATATATTTT	CASSPGGGSGNTIYF
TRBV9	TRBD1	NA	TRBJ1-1	TGTGCCAGCAGCGTGGGGACAGGACGCCGAGCTTTCTTT	CASSVGTGRRAFF
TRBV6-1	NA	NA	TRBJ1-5	TGTGCCAGCAGCGCGGGGGCCCCTAATCAGCCCCAGCATTTT	CASSAGAPNQPQHF
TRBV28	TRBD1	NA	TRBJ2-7	TGTGCCAGCACCCCAGGGCGGGACAGGGGTCGCGAGCAGTACTTC	CASTPGRDRGREQYF
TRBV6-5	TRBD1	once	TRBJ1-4	TGTGCCAGCAGTTCCGGACAGGGGCCAACTAATGAAAAACTGTTTTTT	CASSSGQGPTNEKLFF
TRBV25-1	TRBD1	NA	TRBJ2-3	TGTGCCAGCAGTGAAATGGACAGGGGCACAGATACGCAGTATTTT	CASSEMDRGTDTQYF